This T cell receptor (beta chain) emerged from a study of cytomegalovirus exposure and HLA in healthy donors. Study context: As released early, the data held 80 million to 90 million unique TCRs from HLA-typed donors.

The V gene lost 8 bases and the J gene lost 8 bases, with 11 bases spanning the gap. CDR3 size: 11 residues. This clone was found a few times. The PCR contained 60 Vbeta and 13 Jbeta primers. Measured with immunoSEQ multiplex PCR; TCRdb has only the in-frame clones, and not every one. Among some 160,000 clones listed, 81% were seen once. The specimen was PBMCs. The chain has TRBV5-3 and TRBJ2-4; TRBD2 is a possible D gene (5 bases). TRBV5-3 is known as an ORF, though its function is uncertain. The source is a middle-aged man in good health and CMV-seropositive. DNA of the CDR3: TGTGCCAGGCGCGGGCCGGACATTCAGTACTTC. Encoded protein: CARRGPDIQYF.